The rows below give T cell receptor beta chains drawn from one sample of a study of metastatic and nonmetastatic thyroid tumors. Using MiXCR, TCRdb reanalyzed the PCR reads. The profile shows under 55,000 clones, about a sixth of them singletons. Sequencing was done on a sample of blood. Receptor source: a female donor with papillary thyroid cancer or a benign thyroid nodule (not recorded which). Some clones in this sample may be carry-over from other donors' samples. Both conserved end residues are part of each CDR3. A D gene is named only where the DNA matches it firmly. For some rows the clone size is stated as once, few or many, or as a class when expanded; others skip it.

cdr3_aa: CASRQTRGDIYF
cdr3_nt: TGTGCCAGCAGGCAGACCCGTGGGGACATATATTTT
clone_size: once
j_call: TRBJ1-3
v_call: TRBV3-1
d_call: -

cdr3_aa: CATSRGNNQPQHF
cdr3_nt: TGTGCCACCAGCAGGGGTAACAATCAGCCCCAGCATTTT
clone_size: many
j_call: TRBJ1-5
v_call: TRBV15
d_call: -

cdr3_aa: CASSGGRGGGYYNEQFF
cdr3_nt: TGTGCCAGCAGCGGAGGGAGAGGGGGAGGCTACTACAATGAGCAATTCTTC
clone_size: few
j_call: TRBJ2-1
v_call: TRBV12-3/TRBV12-4
d_call: -

cdr3_aa: CASSLQGTANTEAFF
cdr3_nt: TGTGCCAGCTCACTACAAGGGACAGCCAATACTGAAGCTTTCTTT
clone_size: many
j_call: TRBJ1-1
v_call: TRBV18
d_call: TRBD1

cdr3_aa: CSASATGTNYEQYF
cdr3_nt: TGCAGTGCTAGTGCAACAGGGACGAACTACGAGCAGTACTTC
clone_size: many
j_call: TRBJ2-7
v_call: TRBV20-1
d_call: -

cdr3_aa: CSVEVRVTEAFF
cdr3_nt: TGCAGCGTTGAAGTTAGGGTTACTGAAGCTTTCTTT
clone_size: many
j_call: TRBJ1-1
v_call: TRBV29-1
d_call: -

cdr3_aa: CASSRLAGGSNTQYF
cdr3_nt: TGTGCCAGCAGCAGACTAGCGGGAGGGAGTAATACGCAGTATTTT
clone_size: many
j_call: TRBJ2-3
v_call: TRBV11-2
d_call: TRBD2

cdr3_aa: CASSLFPNQPQHF
cdr3_nt: TGTGCCAGCAGCCTCTTCCCAAATCAGCCCCAGCATTTT
clone_size: many
j_call: TRBJ1-5
v_call: TRBV7-6
d_call: -

cdr3_aa: CASSPTSMVYNEQFF
cdr3_nt: TGTGCCAGCAGTCCCACTAGCATGGTCTACAATGAGCAGTTCTTC
clone_size: -
j_call: TRBJ2-1
v_call: TRBV6-2/TRBV6-3
d_call: -

cdr3_aa: CASSLRDYNEQFF
cdr3_nt: TGCGCCAGCAGCTTACGGGACTACAATGAGCAGTTCTTC
clone_size: many
j_call: TRBJ2-1
v_call: TRBV5-1
d_call: -

cdr3_aa: CASSLQGGWSPLHF
cdr3_nt: TGTGCCAGTAGTTTGCAGGGTGGTTGGTCACCCCTCCACTTT
clone_size: -
j_call: TRBJ1-6
v_call: TRBV19
d_call: -

cdr3_aa: CASSEGSGQGTDTQYF
cdr3_nt: TGTGCCAGCAGTGAGGGTTCGGGACAGGGTACAGATACGCAGTATTTT
clone_size: many
j_call: TRBJ2-3
v_call: TRBV6-1
d_call: TRBD1

cdr3_aa: CASSPFLSWDSYEQYF
cdr3_nt: TGTGCCAGCAGTCCTTTTCTCAGCTGGGACTCCTACGAGCAGTACTTC
clone_size: medium-sized
j_call: TRBJ2-7
v_call: TRBV6-1
d_call: -

cdr3_aa: CASNRVSGNTIYF
cdr3_nt: TGTGCCAGCAACAGGGTCTCTGGAAACACCATATATTTT
clone_size: -
j_call: TRBJ1-3
v_call: TRBV7-8
d_call: -

cdr3_aa: CAICDSVNTEAFF
cdr3_nt: TGTGCCATTTGTGACAGTGTCAACACTGAAGCTTTCTTT
clone_size: many
j_call: TRBJ1-1
v_call: TRBV10-3
d_call: -

cdr3_aa: CSVRTGVLNTEAFF
cdr3_nt: TGCAGCGTCCGGACAGGGGTTTTGAACACTGAAGCTTTCTTT
clone_size: many
j_call: TRBJ1-1
v_call: TRBV29-1
d_call: TRBD1